The rows below give T cell receptor beta chains drawn from one sample of a study of cytomegalovirus exposure and HLA in healthy donors. Sequencing used immunoSEQ multiplex PCR; TCRdb keeps in-frame clones, though not all of them. Its table records about 46,000 clones. The sequenced sample consisted of PBMCs. The receptors were sampled from a woman aged 35 to 49 in good health and CMV-seronegative. Each CDR3 is given with its conserved first and last residue. A D gene is named only where the DNA matches it firmly.

j_call v_call d_call cdr3_nt cdr3_aa
TRBJ2-7 TRBV19 - TGTGCCAGTAGTATAACAGGGTCAAACTACGAGCAGTACTTC CASSITGSNYEQYF
TRBJ1-1 TRBV2 - TGTGCCAGCAGTGAAAGTCGTCGGGTGAACACTGAAGCTTTCTTT CASSESRRVNTEAFF
TRBJ1-3 TRBV28 - TGTGCCAGCATCGGGGGTTCCTCTGGAAACACCATATATTTT CASIGGSSGNTIYF
TRBJ2-5 TRBV28 TRBD2 TGTGCCAGCTCCTCTGCGGGGGGCGGGGAGACCCAGTACTTC CASSSAGGGETQYF
TRBJ2-3 TRBV9 TRBD1 TGTGCCAGCGAGGGGGGGACAGGGGCGGATACGCAGTATTTT CASEGGTGADTQYF
TRBJ1-2 TRBV6-5 - TGTGCCAGCAGTTACGGTCACAGGGATGGCTACACCTTC CASSYGHRDGYTF
TRBJ2-3 TRBV7-3 - TGTGCCAGCAGCTTAGGGACTAGCACAGATACGCAGTATTTT CASSLGTSTDTQYF
TRBJ2-1 TRBV7-3 TRBD2 TGTGCCAGCAGCTTAATAGCGGGTGCCTACAATGAGCAGTTCTTC CASSLIAGAYNEQFF
TRBJ2-1 TRBV4-1 - TGCGCCAGCAGCCAAGATAACGGGGGCTACAATGAGCAGTTCTTC CASSQDNGGYNEQFF
TRBJ1-5 TRBV4-1 - TGCGCCAGCAGCCAAGAGGAGATAGGCAGAAATCAGCCCCAGCATTTT CASSQEEIGRNQPQHF
TRBJ2-1 TRBV19 TRBD2 TGTGCCAGTAGTTTCGCTAGCGGGGGCAATGAGCAGTTCTTC CASSFASGGNEQFF
TRBJ1-5 TRBV28 TRBD1 TGTGCCAGCAGCCCGCCGGCAGGGGGCACGCAGCCCCAGCATTTT CASSPPAGGTQPQHF
TRBJ2-1 TRBV2 TRBD2 TGTGCCAGCAGGGGAACTAGCGGGGGTTACAATGAGCAGTTCTTC CASRGTSGGYNEQFF
TRBJ1-1 TRBV6-5 TRBD1 TGTGCCAGCAGCCTCCTCGGGACAGGGGAAACCGAAGCTTTCTTT CASSLLGTGETEAFF